This T cell receptor (beta chain) was recorded in a study of beta chain features in type 1 diabetes. Study-wide results and caveats: Shortening of TCRB CDR3s, moderate but significant, appeared in all four CD4+ subsets of Type 1 diabetes patients. At VDJ recombination sites, type 1 diabetes patients had fewer insertions and more deleted nucleotides.

As regards this clone: The antigen remains undetermined. The same CDR3 also results from other DNA sequences found in this sample.

Isolated RNA was reverse transcribed in full, so expressed TCRB transcripts were sequenced. Sequencing used immunoSEQ multiplex PCR; TCRdb keeps in-frame clones, though not all of them. The sample records 600,000 to 700,000 clones, under 15% being singletons. There was one heparinised blood draw per donor, averaging approximately 120 mL. CD45RO/CCR7/CD25/CD127/CD95/CD27 separated CD4+ naive, central memory, regulatory and stem cell-like memory cells by sorting. V was pared by 1 base and J by 2 bases, with 3 bases between. Germline CDR1 SEHNR, CDR2 FQNEAQ (reference sequence). The CDR3 covers 13 residues.

The sample consisted of naive CD4+ T cells from blood. The V gene is TRBV7-9, the J gene TRBJ1-3; D ambiguous. This sequence was found in a man in his thirties or forties with type 1 diabetes. The CDR3 reads CASSLGAGNTIYF. For the CDR3, the DNA is TGTGCCAGCAGCTTAGGGGCTGGAAACACCATATATTTT.